The 4 T cell receptor beta chains in this list originate from one sample, sequenced in a study of preoperative IRX-2 immunotherapy in early breast cancer. As to treatment: preoperative locoregional IRX-2 cytokine immunotherapy. The table came from immunoSEQ multiplex PCR; TCRdb's copy has only in-frame clones and leaves some out. The sample records roughly 30,000 clones, around four fifths being singletons. The specimen comprised lymph node tissue, sampled from a patient treated with IRX-2 immunotherapy. These receptors all stem from a human donor with breast cancer.

This clone was counted only a few times. The chain couples TRBV19 to TRBJ1-4, with D perhaps TRBD1 (5 bases). The V and J ends lost 2 bases and 9 bases respectively, with 7 bases between them. This CDR3 has 12 amino acids. The germline gives CDR1 LNHDA, CDR2 SQIVND (reference sequence). The CDR3 DNA reads as TGTGCCAGTAGTATAAACAGGCAAAAACTGTTTTTT. Its translation: CASSINRQKLFF.

This clone was detected only once. The chain joins TRBV16 to TRBJ2-7; D is undetermined. V gave up 4 bases and J gave up 1 base, with 11 bases separating them. The CDR3 sequence is 14 residues long. Germline assignment: CDR1 KGHSY and CDR2 FQNENV. CDR3 sequence (DNA): TGTGCCAGCAGCCCCCGGACGGAATCCTACGAGCAGTACTTC. Translating it yields CASSPRTESYEQYF. Complete variable domain (other parts from reference TRBV16 and TRBJ2-7): GEEVAQTPKHLVRGEGQKAKLYCAPIKGHSYVFWYQQVLKNEFKFLISFQNENVFDETGMPKERFSAKCLPNSPCSLEIQATKLEDSAVYFCASSPRTESYEQYFGPGTRLTVT.

The chain links TRBV28 to TRBJ2-1; the D is unclear. Per germline, CDR1 MDHEN and CDR2 SYDVKM. V lost 4 bases to trimming and J lost 12 bases, with 13 bases between them. CDR3 length: 12 amino acids. CDR3 protein: CASSSGPLRQFF. CDR3 DNA: TGTGCCAGCAGTTCCGGTCCCTTGCGGCAGTTCTTC.

The V and J genes are TRBV14 and TRBJ2-1; D is possibly TRBD1 (5 bases). Germline assignment: CDR1 SGHDN and CDR2 FVKESK. The CDR3 runs to 14 residues. Trimming took 4 bases from V and 3 from J, leaving 10 bases between them. The CDR3 here is CASSLQGGYNEQFF. As DNA, the CDR3 is TGTGCCAGCAGCCTGCAGGGCGGCTACAATGAGCAGTTCTTC.